These 6 T cell receptor beta chains were sequenced from one sample in a study of cytomegalovirus exposure and HLA in healthy donors. The PCR used 60 Vbeta and 13 Jbeta primers. The protocol was immunoSEQ multiplex PCR, while the TCRdb copy is restricted to in-frame clones and leaves out a portion. The sample contains 200,000 to 250,000 clones, 65% to 80% of which appear only once. The material sequenced was PBMCs. These receptors were obtained from a man aged 45-65 years in good health and CMV-seronegative.

The chain combines TRBV5-5 with TRBJ2-1; TRBD1 agrees at 10 bases. CDR1 and CDR2 (germline): SGHKS, YYEKEE (reference sequence). V lost 3 bases to trimming and J lost 6 bases; unmatched junction nucleotides: 6. The CDR3 has 15 residues. The CDR3 nucleotides read TGTGCCAGCAGCTCCGGGACAGGGGTGGTCAATGAGCAGTTCTTC. It codes for CASSSGTGVVNEQFF.

The chain employs TRBV7-2 and TRBJ2-2; possibly TRBD1 for D (5 bases). The germline gives CDR1 SGHTA, CDR2 FQGNSA. The V and J ends lost 8 bases and 4 bases respectively, with 8 bases between them. CDR3 size: 12 residues. CDR3 sequence: CASPTGTGELFF. CDR3 DNA sequence: TGTGCCAGCCCCACAGGCACCGGGGAGCTGTTTTTT.

The CDR3 region is CAIAGGSSYEQYF. In nucleotides, the CDR3 is TGTGCCATAGCGGGAGGGAGCTCCTACGAGCAGTACTTC. The rearrangement joins TRBV10-3 to TRBJ2-7, with 10 bases aligning to TRBD2. Per germline, CDR1 ENHRY and CDR2 SYGVKD. The CDR3 has 13 residues. J lost 0 bases, V lost 9 bases, and 2 bases had no gene match.

This sequence joins TRBV29-1 and TRBJ1-1, with unresolved D. V was shortened by 4 bases and J by 1 base, with 10 bases between the two germline ends. In germline, CDR1 is SQVTM, CDR2 ANQGSEA. This CDR3 region has 13 residues. CDR3 nucleotide sequence: TGCAGCGTTGCTCGCGAGCAGAACACTGAAGCTTTCTTT. Its translation: CSVAREQNTEAFF. The full variable domain, in which reference TRBV29-1 and TRBJ1-1 provide the parts outside the CDR3, is SAVISQKPSRDICQRGTSLTIQCQVDSQVTMMFWYRQQPGQSLTLIATANQGSEATYESGFVIDKFPISRPNLTFSTLTVSNMSPEDSSIYLCSVAREQNTEAFFGQGTRLTVV.

This clone was found a few times. The chain carries TRBV15 and TRBJ1-1; D is ambiguous. The CDR3 contains 15 residues. CDR1 and CDR2 (germline): LNHNV, YYDKDF (reference sequence). V was pared by 0 bases and J by 1 base, with 9 bases between. CDR3 sequence reads: CATSRDAAKNTEAFF. CDR3 nucleotides: TGTGCCACCAGCAGAGACGCGGCCAAGAACACTGAAGCTTTCTTT.

The V and J genes are TRBV4-1 and TRBJ2-7; TRBD2 agrees at 10 bases. This CDR3 is 17 amino acids long. In germline, CDR1 is MGHRA, CDR2 YSYEKL. V trimming: 1 base; J trimming: 5 bases; junction bases outside the gene matches: 11. CDR3 sequence: CASSQVVKASGSDEQYF. The CDR3 bases are TGCGCCAGCAGCCAAGTCGTAAAAGCTAGCGGGAGTGACGAGCAGTACTTC.